This T cell receptor (beta chain) was captured in a study of control samples from healthy donors and cancer patients. Using immunoSEQ multiplex PCR, the repertoire was profiled, and TCRdb retains in-frame clones only, with some absent. This sample has some 130,000 clones, with approximately 92% found just once. The CDR3 has 14 residues. From germline, CDR1 is LGHDT and CDR2 YNNKEL (reference sequence). With 4 bases removed from V and 0 bases from J, the gap between germline ends came to 10 bases. The chain uses TRBV3-1 (or the pseudogene TRBV3-2) and TRBJ2-7; no clear D gene. Material: blood. This clonotype was obtained from a man aged 18 to 30 in good health. The CDR3 region has the DNA TGTGCCAGCAGCCGGGCAGGAAGCTCCTACGAGCAGTACTTC. Its protein product is CASSRAGSSYEQYF.